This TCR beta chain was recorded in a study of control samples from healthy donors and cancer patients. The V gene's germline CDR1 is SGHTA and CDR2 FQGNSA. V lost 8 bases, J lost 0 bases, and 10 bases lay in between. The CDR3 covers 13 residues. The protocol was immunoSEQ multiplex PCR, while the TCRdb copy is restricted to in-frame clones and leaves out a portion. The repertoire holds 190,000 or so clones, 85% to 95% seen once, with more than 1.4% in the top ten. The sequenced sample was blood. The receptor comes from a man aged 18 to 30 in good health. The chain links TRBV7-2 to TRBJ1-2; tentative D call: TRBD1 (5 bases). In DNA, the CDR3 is TGTGCCAGCGGGAGGGGACCTAACTATGGCTACACCTTC. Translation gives CASGRGPNYGYTF.